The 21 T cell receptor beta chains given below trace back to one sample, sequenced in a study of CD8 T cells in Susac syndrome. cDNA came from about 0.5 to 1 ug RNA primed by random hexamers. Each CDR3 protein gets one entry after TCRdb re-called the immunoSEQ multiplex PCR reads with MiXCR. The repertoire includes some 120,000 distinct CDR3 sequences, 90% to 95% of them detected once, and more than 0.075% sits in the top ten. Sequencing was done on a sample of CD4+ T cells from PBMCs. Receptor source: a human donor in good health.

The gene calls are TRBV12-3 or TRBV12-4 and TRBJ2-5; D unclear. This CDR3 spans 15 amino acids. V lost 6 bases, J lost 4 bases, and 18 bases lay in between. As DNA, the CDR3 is TGTGCCAGCAGCTCAAGCTTTGCTGCATCAGAGACCCAGTACTTC. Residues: CASSSSFAASETQYF.

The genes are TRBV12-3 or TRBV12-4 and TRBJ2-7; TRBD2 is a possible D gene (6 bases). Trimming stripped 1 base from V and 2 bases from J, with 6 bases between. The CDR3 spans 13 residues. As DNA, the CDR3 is TGTGCCAGCAGTTTAGGACTAGCCTACGAGCAGTACTTC. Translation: CASSLGLAYEQYF.

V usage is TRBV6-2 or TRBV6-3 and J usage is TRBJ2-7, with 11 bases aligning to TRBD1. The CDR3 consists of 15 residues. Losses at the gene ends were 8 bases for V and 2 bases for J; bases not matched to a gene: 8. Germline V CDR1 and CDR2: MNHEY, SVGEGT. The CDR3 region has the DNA TGTGCCAGCCGGCCCCGGGACAGGGGGACCTACGAGCAGTACTTC. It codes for CASRPRDRGTYEQYF.

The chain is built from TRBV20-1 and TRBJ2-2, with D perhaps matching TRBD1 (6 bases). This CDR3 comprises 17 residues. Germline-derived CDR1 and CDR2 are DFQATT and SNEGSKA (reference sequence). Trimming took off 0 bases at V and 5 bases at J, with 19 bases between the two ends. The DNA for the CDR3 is TGCAGTGCTAGAGACCAGGGGTGGCAACCGGGGACCGGGGAGCTGTTTTTT. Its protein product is CSARDQGWQPGTGELFF.

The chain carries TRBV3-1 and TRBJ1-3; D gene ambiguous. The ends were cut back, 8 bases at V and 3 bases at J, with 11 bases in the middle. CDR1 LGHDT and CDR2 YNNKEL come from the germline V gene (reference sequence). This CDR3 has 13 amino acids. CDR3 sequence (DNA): TGTGCCAGCGGGCCTCGAGGTGGAAACACCATATATTTT. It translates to CASGPRGGNTIYF. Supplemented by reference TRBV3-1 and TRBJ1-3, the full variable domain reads DTAVSQTPKYLVTQMGNDKSIKCEQNLGHDTMYWYKQDSKKFLKIMFSYNNKELIINETVPNRFSPKSPDKAHLNLHINSLELGDSAVYFCASGPRGGNTIYFGEGSWLTVV.

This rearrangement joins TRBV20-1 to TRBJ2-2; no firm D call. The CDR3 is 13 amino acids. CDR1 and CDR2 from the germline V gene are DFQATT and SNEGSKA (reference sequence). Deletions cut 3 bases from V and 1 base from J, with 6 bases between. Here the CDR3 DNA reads TGCAGTGCTAGGGGTATGAACACCGGGGAGCTGTTTTTT. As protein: CSARGMNTGELFF.

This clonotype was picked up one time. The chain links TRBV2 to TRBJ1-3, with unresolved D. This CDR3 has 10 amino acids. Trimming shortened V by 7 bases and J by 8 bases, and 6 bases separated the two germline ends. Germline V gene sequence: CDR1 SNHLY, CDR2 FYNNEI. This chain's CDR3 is CASMEYTIYF. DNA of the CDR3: TGTGCCAGCATGGAGTACACCATATATTTT.

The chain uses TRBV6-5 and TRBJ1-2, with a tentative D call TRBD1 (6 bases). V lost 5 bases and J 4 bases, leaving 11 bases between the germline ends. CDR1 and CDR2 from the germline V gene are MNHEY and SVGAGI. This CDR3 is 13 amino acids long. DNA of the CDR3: TGTGCCAGCAGTGAGCCGGGGGCCTATGGCTACACCTTC. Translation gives CASSEPGAYGYTF.

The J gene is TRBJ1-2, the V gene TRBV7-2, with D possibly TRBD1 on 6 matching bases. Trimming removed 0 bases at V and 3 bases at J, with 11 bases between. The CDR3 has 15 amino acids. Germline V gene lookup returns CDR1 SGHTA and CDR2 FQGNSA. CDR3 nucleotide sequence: TGTGCCAGCAGCTTAGCGGCGGGGGCGGACTATGGCTACACCTTC. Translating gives CASSLAAGADYGYTF.

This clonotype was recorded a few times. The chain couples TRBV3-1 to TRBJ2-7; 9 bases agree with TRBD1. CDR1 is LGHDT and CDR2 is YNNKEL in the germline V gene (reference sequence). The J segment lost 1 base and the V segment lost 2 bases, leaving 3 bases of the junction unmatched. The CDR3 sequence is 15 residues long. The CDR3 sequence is CASSQPGTGSYEQYF. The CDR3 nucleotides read TGTGCCAGCAGCCAACCCGGGACAGGGTCCTACGAGCAGTACTTC.

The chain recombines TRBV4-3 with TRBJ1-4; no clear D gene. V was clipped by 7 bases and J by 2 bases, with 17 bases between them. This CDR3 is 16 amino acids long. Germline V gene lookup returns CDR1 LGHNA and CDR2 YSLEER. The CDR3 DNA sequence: TGCGCCAGCAAGGGCAGTGGTATGGGGACTAATGAAAAACTGTTTTTT. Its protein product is CASKGSGMGTNEKLFF.

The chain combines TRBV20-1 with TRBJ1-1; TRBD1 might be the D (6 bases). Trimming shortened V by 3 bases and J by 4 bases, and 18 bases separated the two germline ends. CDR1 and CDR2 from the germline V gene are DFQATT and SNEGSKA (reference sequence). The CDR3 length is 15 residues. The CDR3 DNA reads TGCAGTGCTAGGCCCCAGTGGGGGGCAGGCACTGAAGCTTTCTTT. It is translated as CSARPQWGAGTEAFF.

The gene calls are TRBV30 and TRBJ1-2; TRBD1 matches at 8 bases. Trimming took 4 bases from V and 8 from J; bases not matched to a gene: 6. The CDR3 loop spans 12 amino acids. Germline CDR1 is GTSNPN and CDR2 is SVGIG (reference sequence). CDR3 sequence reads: CAWNGQGAGYTF. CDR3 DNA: TGTGCCTGGAATGGACAGGGTGCCGGCTACACCTTC. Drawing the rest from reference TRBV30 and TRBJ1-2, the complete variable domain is SQTIHQWPATLVQPVGSPLSLECTVEGTSNPNLYWYRQAAGRGLQLLFYSVGIGQISSEVPQNLSASRPQDRQFILSSKKLLLSDSGFYLCAWNGQGAGYTFGSGTRLTVV.

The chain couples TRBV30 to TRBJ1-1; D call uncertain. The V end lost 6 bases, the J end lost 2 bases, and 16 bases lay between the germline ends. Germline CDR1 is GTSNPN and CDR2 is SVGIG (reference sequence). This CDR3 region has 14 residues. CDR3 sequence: CACTPRGFNTEAFF. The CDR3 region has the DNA TGTGCCTGTACCCCCCGGGGATTTAACACTGAAGCTTTCTTT.

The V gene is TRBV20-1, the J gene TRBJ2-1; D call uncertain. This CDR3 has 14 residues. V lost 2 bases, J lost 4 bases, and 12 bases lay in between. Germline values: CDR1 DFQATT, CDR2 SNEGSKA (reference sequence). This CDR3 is CSARSTLGYNEQFF. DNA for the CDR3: TGCAGTGCTAGATCCACACTGGGTTACAATGAGCAGTTCTTC.

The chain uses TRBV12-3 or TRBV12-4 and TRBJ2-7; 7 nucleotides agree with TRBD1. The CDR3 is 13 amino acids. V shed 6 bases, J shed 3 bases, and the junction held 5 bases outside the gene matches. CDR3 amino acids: CASSPGQIYEQYF. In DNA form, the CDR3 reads TGTGCCAGCAGCCCGGGACAGATCTACGAGCAGTACTTC.

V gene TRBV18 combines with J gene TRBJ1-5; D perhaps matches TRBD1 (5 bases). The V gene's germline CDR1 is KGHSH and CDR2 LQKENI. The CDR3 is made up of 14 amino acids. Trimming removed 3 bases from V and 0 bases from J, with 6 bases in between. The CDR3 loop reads CASSPTVSNQPQHF. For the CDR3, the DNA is TGTGCCAGCTCACCGACAGTTAGCAATCAGCCCCAGCATTTT.

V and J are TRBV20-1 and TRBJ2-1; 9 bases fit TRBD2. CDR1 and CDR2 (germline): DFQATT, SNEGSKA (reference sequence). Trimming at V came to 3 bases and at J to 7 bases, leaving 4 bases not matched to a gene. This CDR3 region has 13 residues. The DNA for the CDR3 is TGCAGTGCTAGTATTAGCGGGAGAAATGAGCAGTTCTTC. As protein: CSASISGRNEQFF.

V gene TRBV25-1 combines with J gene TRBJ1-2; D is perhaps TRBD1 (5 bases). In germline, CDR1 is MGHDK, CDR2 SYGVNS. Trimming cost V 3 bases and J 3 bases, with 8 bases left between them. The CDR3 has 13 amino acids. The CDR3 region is CASSEQGDYGYTF. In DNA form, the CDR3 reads TGTGCCAGCAGTGAGCAGGGAGACTATGGCTACACCTTC.

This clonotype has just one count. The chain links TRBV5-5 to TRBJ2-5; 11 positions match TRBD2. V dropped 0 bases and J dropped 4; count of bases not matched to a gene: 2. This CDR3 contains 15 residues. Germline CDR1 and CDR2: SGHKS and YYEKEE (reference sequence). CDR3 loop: CASSLVLAGGETQYF. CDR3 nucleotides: TGTGCCAGCAGCTTGGTTCTAGCGGGAGGAGAGACCCAGTACTTC.

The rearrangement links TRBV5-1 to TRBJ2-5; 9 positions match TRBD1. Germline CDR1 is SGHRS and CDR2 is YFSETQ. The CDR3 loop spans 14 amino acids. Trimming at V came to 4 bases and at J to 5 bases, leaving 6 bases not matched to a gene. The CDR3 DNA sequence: TGCGCCAGCAGCGTCACAGGGACAGGGGAGACCCAGTACTTC. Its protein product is CASSVTGTGETQYF.